Below, one TCR beta chain is given with its context. This CDR3 is missing its conserved last phenylalanine or tryptophan, likely due to a read error. V was shortened by 1 base and J by 7 bases, with 13 bases between the two germline ends. CDR3 size: 14 residues. From germline, CDR1 is SGHTA and CDR2 FQGTGA. It was RNA transcripts that yielded the amplified TCR beta CDR3 regions. TCR CDR3 underwent first-round RT-PCR with the HTBI primer set. TCRdb called the multiplex PCR reads again in MiXCR, with one record for every CDR3 protein. The repertoire holds a few hundred thousand distinct CDR3 sequences, roughly 18% seen once, with less than 40% in the top ten. The data originate from a study of T cells in Graves' hyperthyroidism and ophthalmopathy.

The sample taken for sequencing was blood. This receptor was obtained from a man in his forties or fifties with Graves' ophthalmopathy. The chain recombines TRBV7-3 with TRBJ1-1; D is possibly TRBD1 (5 bases). The CDR3 DNA follows: TGTGCCAGCAGCTTAAGGTCGGGACGGGATGAAGCTTTCTCT. Its protein product is CASSLRSGRDEAFS.